Listed below are T cell receptor beta chains from one sample, sequenced in a study of blood T cell repertoires in COVID-19. Using immunoSEQ multiplex PCR, the repertoire was profiled, and TCRdb retains in-frame clones only, with some absent. The sample holds approximately 400,000 clones; approximately 87% are singletons and the top ten take 1% to 1.5%. The sequencing input was PBMCs or T cells enriched from blood (not recorded which). These receptors were obtained from a young man who had recovered from COVID-19. Each CDR3 is given with its conserved first and last residue. Each record gives: CDR3 DNA, CDR3 protein, V gene, J gene, D gene, clone size. D genes are given only for firm matches. Clone size is shown for a subset of rows, as once, few, many or a class of expanded clone.

CDR3 DNA: TGTGCCAGCAGTTTATCGACAGGGGGCGCGGGGAATTCACCCCTCCACTTT
CDR3 protein: CASSLSTGGAGNSPLHF
V gene: TRBV27
J gene: TRBJ1-6
D gene: TRBD1
clone size: NA

CDR3 DNA: TGTGCCAGCAGTCCCCGGACTAGCGGGGGTTGGACGGCGGAGACCCAGTACTTC
CDR3 protein: CASSPRTSGGWTAETQYF
V gene: TRBV25-1
J gene: TRBJ2-5
D gene: TRBD2
clone size: NA

CDR3 DNA: TGTGCCAGCAGCCGAGGCAGGGGTAATTCACCCCTCCACTTT
CDR3 protein: CASSRGRGNSPLHF
V gene: TRBV3-1/TRBV3-2
J gene: TRBJ1-6
D gene: NA
clone size: NA

CDR3 DNA: TGTGCCTGGATGGGACAGCTGAACACTGAAGCTTTCTTT
CDR3 protein: CAWMGQLNTEAFF
V gene: TRBV30
J gene: TRBJ1-1
D gene: TRBD1
clone size: NA

CDR3 DNA: TGTGCCAGCAGCTCCAGAAACACTGAAGCTTTCTTT
CDR3 protein: CASSSRNTEAFF
V gene: TRBV5-5
J gene: TRBJ1-1
D gene: NA
clone size: NA

CDR3 DNA: TGTGCCACCGGGACACCGAACACCGGGGAGCTGTTTTTT
CDR3 protein: CATGTPNTGELFF
V gene: TRBV24-1
J gene: TRBJ2-2
D gene: NA
clone size: NA

CDR3 DNA: TGCGCCAGCAGCCAAGGGTGGGGCTCCAGGGCCTACGAGCAGTACTTC
CDR3 protein: CASSQGWGSRAYEQYF
V gene: TRBV4-1
J gene: TRBJ2-7
D gene: NA
clone size: NA

CDR3 DNA: TGTGCCAGCAGGGCGGGACTATCCACAGATACGCAGTATTTT
CDR3 protein: CASRAGLSTDTQYF
V gene: TRBV6-5
J gene: TRBJ2-3
D gene: TRBD2
clone size: NA

CDR3 DNA: TGCAGCGTTGGAGGGGGCTACTATGGCTACACCTTC
CDR3 protein: CSVGGGYYGYTF
V gene: TRBV29-1
J gene: TRBJ1-2
D gene: TRBD1
clone size: NA

CDR3 DNA: TGTGCCAGCAGCCGCCACAGGGAGAACACTGAAGCTTTCTTT
CDR3 protein: CASSRHRENTEAFF
V gene: TRBV7-9
J gene: TRBJ1-1
D gene: NA
clone size: few

CDR3 DNA: TGTGCCAGCAGTTGGACAGGGGCGTACACTGAAGCTTTCTTT
CDR3 protein: CASSWTGAYTEAFF
V gene: TRBV27
J gene: TRBJ1-1
D gene: TRBD1
clone size: NA

CDR3 DNA: TGTGCCAGCAGCTCAGGGGGTAGCTACGAGCAGTACTTC
CDR3 protein: CASSSGGSYEQYF
V gene: TRBV6-5
J gene: TRBJ2-7
D gene: TRBD1
clone size: NA

CDR3 DNA: TGTGCCAGCAGCCCCCGCCCCAGACAAGAGACCCAGTACTTC
CDR3 protein: CASSPRPRQETQYF
V gene: TRBV3-1/TRBV3-2
J gene: TRBJ2-5
D gene: NA
clone size: NA

CDR3 DNA: TGCAGCGTTGAAGGGGGGGATACCTCTGAAGCTTTCTTT
CDR3 protein: CSVEGGDTSEAFF
V gene: TRBV29-1
J gene: TRBJ1-1
D gene: NA
clone size: NA

CDR3 DNA: TGTGCCAGCAGCCGGACAGGTTCGTCAGGCTACACCTTC
CDR3 protein: CASSRTGSSGYTF
V gene: TRBV7-9
J gene: TRBJ1-2
D gene: TRBD1
clone size: once

CDR3 DNA: TGTGCCAGCTCACCTCTACAAGAGACCCAGTACTTC
CDR3 protein: CASSPLQETQYF
V gene: TRBV18
J gene: TRBJ2-5
D gene: NA
clone size: once

CDR3 DNA: TGTGCCAGCAGTCCCACGCAAGGGGGTTTTGGCTACACCTTC
CDR3 protein: CASSPTQGGFGYTF
V gene: TRBV27
J gene: TRBJ1-2
D gene: NA
clone size: NA

CDR3 DNA: TGTGCCAGCAGCATACTCGACAGGGCCACTGAAGCTTTCTTT
CDR3 protein: CASSILDRATEAFF
V gene: TRBV5-5
J gene: TRBJ1-1
D gene: TRBD1
clone size: once

CDR3 DNA: TGTGCCAGCTCACCACCGAGTATAGCCTATCAGCCCCAGCATTTT
CDR3 protein: CASSPPSIAYQPQHF
V gene: TRBV18
J gene: TRBJ1-5
D gene: NA
clone size: NA

CDR3 DNA: TGCAGCGTTCAGGGGATGAACACTGAAGCTTTCTTT
CDR3 protein: CSVQGMNTEAFF
V gene: TRBV29-1
J gene: TRBJ1-1
D gene: NA
clone size: NA

CDR3 DNA: TGTGCCAGCAGTTACGGAAGGGGAAAACCTTTCTTT
CDR3 protein: CASSYGRGKPFF
V gene: TRBV6-5
J gene: TRBJ1-1
D gene: NA
clone size: NA

CDR3 DNA: TGTGCCAGCAGCTCTATTAGCACAGATACGCAGTATTTT
CDR3 protein: CASSSISTDTQYF
V gene: TRBV7-3
J gene: TRBJ2-3
D gene: NA
clone size: NA